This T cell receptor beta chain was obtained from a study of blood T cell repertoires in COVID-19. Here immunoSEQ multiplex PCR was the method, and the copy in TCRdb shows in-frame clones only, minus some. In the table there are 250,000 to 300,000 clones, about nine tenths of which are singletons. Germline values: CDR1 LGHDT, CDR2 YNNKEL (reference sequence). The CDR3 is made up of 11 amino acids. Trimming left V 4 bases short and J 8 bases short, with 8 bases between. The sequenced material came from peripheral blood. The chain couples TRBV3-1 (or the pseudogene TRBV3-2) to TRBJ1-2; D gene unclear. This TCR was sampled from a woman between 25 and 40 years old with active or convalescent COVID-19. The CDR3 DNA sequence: TGTGCCAGCAGCCGCGGCGGAGGCTACACCTTC. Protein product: CASSRGGGYTF.